This entry is about one T cell receptor (beta chain). Its antigen is as yet unknown. These data are taken from a study of T cells in localized non-small cell lung cancer. Regarding the study as a whole: Adjacent lung exhibited a median of about 50 among the 100 most abundant tumor clones.

CDR1 is SNHLY and CDR2 is FYNNEI in the germline V gene. The CDR3 spans 12 residues. The V end was cut by 4 bases, the J end by 5 bases, with 8 bases between. Sequencing used immunoSEQ multiplex PCR; TCRdb keeps in-frame clones, though not all of them. In the table there are 70,000 to 75,000 clones, roughly 83% of which are singletons. This clonotype originated in an older female donor with stage I lung adenocarcinoma. The material was peripheral blood, obtained before any cancer treatment. This chain connects TRBV2 to TRBJ2-5; the D gene is possibly TRBD1 (6 bases). The CDR3 region has the DNA TGTGCCAGCAGTGGGGGGCGGGAGACCCAGTACTTC. Translation: CASSGGRETQYF.